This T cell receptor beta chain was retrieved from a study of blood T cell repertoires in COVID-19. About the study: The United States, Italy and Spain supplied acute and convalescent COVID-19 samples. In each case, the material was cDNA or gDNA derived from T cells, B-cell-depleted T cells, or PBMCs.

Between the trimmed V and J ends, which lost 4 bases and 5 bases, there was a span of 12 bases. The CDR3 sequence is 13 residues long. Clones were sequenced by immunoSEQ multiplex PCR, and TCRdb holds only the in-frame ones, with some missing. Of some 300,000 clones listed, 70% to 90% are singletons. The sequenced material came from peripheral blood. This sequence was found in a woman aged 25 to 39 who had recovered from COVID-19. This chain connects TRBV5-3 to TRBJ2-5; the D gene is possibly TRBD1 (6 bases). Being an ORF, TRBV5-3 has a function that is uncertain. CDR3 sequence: CARSPGQNETQYF. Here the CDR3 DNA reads TGTGCCAGAAGCCCGGGACAAAACGAGACCCAGTACTTC.